Following are 30 T cell receptor beta chains from one sample sequenced in a study of cytomegalovirus exposure and HLA in healthy donors. Repertoires were generated with immunoSEQ multiplex PCR, while TCRdb's copy carries only in-frame clones and drops some. The sample comprises 150,000 to 200,000 clones, about 90% of which are singletons, and over 2.5% rests with the top ten. The sequenced sample consisted of PBMCs. The receptors originated from a woman younger than 30 in good health and CMV-seropositive.

V is TRBV20-1 and J is TRBJ2-7; D gene unclear. The germline gives CDR1 DFQATT, CDR2 SNEGSKA (reference sequence). With 6 bases removed from V and 7 bases from J, the gap between germline ends came to 13 bases. The CDR3 extends over 11 amino acids. The CDR3 coding sequence is TGCAGTGCCCCCGCTGGCGGAGAGCAGTACTTC. Amino acids: CSAPAGGEQYF.

The gene calls are TRBV5-1 and TRBJ2-7, with a tentative D call TRBD1 (6 bases). The CDR3 has 13 residues. The V end was cut by 4 bases, the J end by 3 bases, with 11 bases between. Germline V gene sequence: CDR1 SGHRS, CDR2 YFSETQ. The DNA for the CDR3 is TGCGCCAGCAGCAAAGAGACAGGCTACGAGCAGTACTTC. Translating it yields CASSKETGYEQYF. Drawing the rest from reference TRBV5-1 and TRBJ2-7, the complete variable domain is KAGVTQTPRYLIKTRGQQVTLSCSPISGHRSVSWYQQTPGQGLQFLFEYFSETQRNKGNFPGRFSGRQFSNSRSEMNVSTLELGDSALYLCASSKETGYEQYFGPGTRLTVT.

The CDR3 region has the DNA TGTGCCAGCAGCGACTCCCCGGGAGGGAGGTATGGCTACACCTTC. Translation: CASSDSPGGRYGYTF. V usage is TRBV28 and J usage is TRBJ1-2; no clear D gene. Germline V lookup: CDR1 MDHEN, CDR2 SYDVKM. The CDR3 has 15 residues. V was shortened by 6 bases and J by 5 bases, with 19 bases between the two germline ends.

This chain connects TRBV7-9 to TRBJ1-2; D is unclear. Trimming shortened V by 1 base and J by 2 bases, and 5 bases separated the two germline ends. Germline assignment: CDR1 SEHNR and CDR2 FQNEAQ (reference sequence). This CDR3 is 13 amino acids long. The CDR3, as DNA: TGTGCCAGCAGCTTAGGGCAGAACTATGGCTACACCTTC. As protein: CASSLGQNYGYTF.

The V call is TRBV7-9, the J call TRBJ2-7, with D tentatively TRBD2 (7 bases). This CDR3 is 16 amino acids long. The germline CDR1 and CDR2 sequences are SEHNR and FQNEAQ (reference sequence). Trimming took off 1 base at V and 0 bases at J, with 13 bases between the two ends. CDR3 sequence (DNA): TGTGCCAGCAGCTTAGTGAAAGGGGGGGACTCCTACGAGCAGTACTTC. This gives the protein CASSLVKGGDSYEQYF. Full variable domain (outside the CDR3, taken from reference TRBV7-9 and TRBJ2-7): DTGVSQNPRHKITKRGQNVTFRCDPISEHNRLYWYRQTLGQGPEFLTYFQNEAQLEKSRLLSDRFSAERPKGSFSTLEIQRTEQGDSAMYLCASSLVKGGDSYEQYFGPGTRLTVT.

The gene calls are TRBV7-2 and TRBJ1-2, with D hard to call. Germline V gene data show CDR1 as SGHTA and CDR2 as FQGNSA. Trimming left V 1 base short and J 4 bases short, with 13 bases between. This CDR3 comprises 15 residues. CDR3 sequence reads: CASSLEVRGLYGYTF. The CDR3 nucleotides read TGTGCCAGCAGCTTAGAAGTGCGAGGGCTCTATGGCTACACCTTC.

This clone appeared once. The genes are TRBV7-9 and TRBJ2-3, with TRBD2 matching 8 bases. Trimming removed 5 bases from V and 3 bases from J; junction bases left unmatched: 10. Germline V gene data show CDR1 as SEHNR and CDR2 as FQNEAQ (reference sequence). The CDR3 covers 16 residues. In DNA, the CDR3 is TGTGCCAGCAGCAAGTTTCGGGGGGGAACTACAGATACGCAGTATTTT. Translation gives CASSKFRGGTTDTQYF.

This chain connects TRBV5-1 to TRBJ2-3; maybe TRBD2 (5 bases). Germline V gene sequence: CDR1 SGHRS, CDR2 YFSETQ. This CDR3 is built from 15 residues. V gave up 1 base and J gave up 6 bases, with 15 bases separating them. The CDR3 is CASSLMRERVDTQYF. The CDR3, as DNA: TGCGCCAGCAGCTTGATGAGGGAGAGGGTGGATACGCAGTATTTT. The entire variable domain, with the rest obtained from reference TRBV5-1 and TRBJ2-3, is as follows: KAGVTQTPRYLIKTRGQQVTLSCSPISGHRSVSWYQQTPGQGLQFLFEYFSETQRNKGNFPGRFSGRQFSNSRSEMNVSTLELGDSALYLCASSLMRERVDTQYFGPGTRLTVL.

V gene TRBV7-2 combines with J gene TRBJ2-7, with a possible D match to TRBD1 (6 bases). The ends were cut back, 5 bases at V and 3 bases at J, with 14 bases in the middle. The CDR3 is 14 residues long. The V gene's germline CDR1 is SGHTA and CDR2 FQGNSA. This CDR3 reads CASSPQGQIYEQYF. The CDR3 DNA sequence: TGTGCCAGCAGCCCCCAAGGACAGATCTACGAGCAGTACTTC. Based on the CDR3 plus reference TRBV7-2 and TRBJ2-7, the full variable domain is GAGVSQSPSNKVTEKGKDVELRCDPISGHTALYWYRQSLGQGLEFLIYFQGNSAPDKSGLPSDRFSAERTGGSVSTLTIQRTQQEDSAVYLCASSPQGQIYEQYFGPGTRLTVT.

The J gene is TRBJ2-3, the V gene TRBV5-4; 8 nucleotides align to TRBD2. The CDR3 has 15 residues. The germline V gene has CDR1 SGHNT and CDR2 YYREEE (reference sequence). Germline trimming cut 4 bases from V and 4 bases from J; bases unmatched to any gene: 8. The CDR3 region is CASSQERGKADTQYF. CDR3 DNA: TGTGCCAGCAGCCAAGAGCGGGGGAAGGCAGATACGCAGTATTTT.

The chain uses TRBV6-4 and TRBJ2-7; D is perhaps TRBD2 (5 bases). CDR1 and CDR2 from the germline V gene are MRHNA and SNTAGT. V shed 0 bases and J shed 0 bases, with 12 bases lying between them. CDR3 size: 16 residues. Written as DNA, the CDR3 is TGTGCCAGCAGTGACTCGACACCGGGGAGCTCCTACGAGCAGTACTTC. It is translated as CASSDSTPGSSYEQYF.

This clone occurred once. The same CDR3 also results from other DNA sequences found in this sample. The CDR3 loop is CASSSGQGNSPLHF. The CDR3 DNA reads TGCGCCAGCAGCTCAGGACAGGGGAATTCACCCCTCCACTTT. The rearrangement links TRBV5-1 to TRBJ1-6; 9 bases are shared with TRBD1. Germline loops: CDR1 SGHRS, CDR2 YFSETQ. Germline trimming cut 3 bases from V and 7 bases from J; bases unmatched to any gene: 2. This CDR3 spans 14 amino acids.

This chain links TRBV27 with TRBJ2-7, with D tentatively TRBD1 (6 bases). The germline V gene has CDR1 MNHEY and CDR2 SMNVEV (reference sequence). This CDR3 has 17 amino acids. V was shortened by 2 bases and J by 1 base, with 18 bases between the two germline ends. The CDR3 DNA is TGTGCCAGCAGTTTAATCCCCCCTGGACAGTCTTCCTACGAGCAGTACTTC. Translating it yields CASSLIPPGQSSYEQYF.

This chain connects TRBV2 to TRBJ2-5; D call uncertain. Germline CDR1 SNHLY, CDR2 FYNNEI. The CDR3 length is 12 residues. Deletions cut 7 bases from V and 4 bases from J, with 10 bases between. CDR3 sequence: CASIGTAETQYF. The CDR3 nucleotides read TGTGCCAGCATCGGTACAGCAGAGACCCAGTACTTC.

This clone was observed a single time. The chain uses TRBV10-1 and TRBJ1-1, with D possibly being TRBD1 (6 bases). V gave up 3 bases and J gave up 4 bases, with 15 bases separating them. Germline-derived CDR1 and CDR2 are WNHNN and SYGVQD (reference sequence). This CDR3 is 15 amino acids long. The CDR3 DNA reads TGCGCCAGCAGTGACTCGGGCAGGGGAGCCACTGAAGCTTTCTTT. Translation gives CASSDSGRGATEAFF.

The V call is TRBV6-1, the J call TRBJ2-3; no reliable D call. The CDR3 extends over 15 amino acids. The germline gives CDR1 MNHNS, CDR2 SASEGT. V was clipped by 5 bases and J by 1 base, with 13 bases between them. The CDR3 DNA sequence: TGTGCCAGCAGTACACGACTGAGCGGCACAGATACGCAGTATTTT. This codes for CASSTRLSGTDTQYF.

J is TRBJ2-1 and V is TRBV2; perhaps TRBD2 as D (5 bases). V shed 10 bases and J shed 8 bases, with 12 bases lying between them. This CDR3 has 11 amino acids. Per germline, CDR1 SNHLY and CDR2 FYNNEI. The CDR3 here is CAITRLHEQFF. DNA for the CDR3: TGTGCCATAACTAGGCTCCATGAGCAGTTCTTC.

This chain joins TRBV6-4 and TRBJ2-3; TRBD2 matches at 9 bases. The germline CDR1 and CDR2 sequences are MRHNA and SNTAGT. The junction had 7 bases not matched to a gene; V was cut back by 2 bases and J by 4 bases. The CDR3 is made up of 16 amino acids. The CDR3 loop reads CASSDNSAGGPDTQYF. The CDR3 DNA sequence: TGTGCCAGCAGTGACAATAGTGCGGGAGGGCCAGATACGCAGTATTTT.

The V and J genes are TRBV5-1 and TRBJ1-4; 8 bases are shared with TRBD1. The CDR3 contains 17 residues. J gave up 1 base and V 1 base, and 6 bases lay outside the gene matches. Per the germline V gene, CDR1 is SGHRS and CDR2 is YFSETQ. For the CDR3, the DNA is TGCGCCAGCAGCTTGCAGGCCAGGGGGCGAACTAATGAAAAACTGTTTTTT. This gives the protein CASSLQARGRTNEKLFF.

This clone appeared a single time. This chain links TRBV6-5 with TRBJ1-4, with 11 bases fitting TRBD1. Germline lookup yields CDR1 MNHEY and CDR2 SVGAGI. There are 14 residues in the CDR3. V gave up 6 bases and J gave up 7 bases; unmatched junction bases: 4. The CDR3 nucleotides read TGTGCCAGCAGCCCGGACAGGGGGCCTGAAAAACTGTTTTTT. This codes for CASSPDRGPEKLFF.

V usage is TRBV6-6 and J usage is TRBJ2-7, with a weak D call TRBD2 (6 bases). The germline V and J ends were trimmed by 4 bases and 3 bases, with 13 bases remaining between them. Germline CDR1 MNHNY, CDR2 SVGAGI (reference sequence). This CDR3 is built from 14 residues. The CDR3 DNA reads as TGTGCCAGCAGTTTCGCCGGGAGCGGCTACGAGCAGTACTTC. This translates into CASSFAGSGYEQYF.

In DNA, the CDR3 is TGTGCCAGCAGCTTGGCGGGTCTCGCTAACTATGGCTACACCTTC. Its translation is CASSLAGLANYGYTF. The chain has TRBV5-4 and TRBJ1-2; D is unresolved. Trimming stripped 0 bases from V and 0 bases from J, with 9 bases between. CDR1 SGHNT and CDR2 YYREEE come from the germline V gene (reference sequence). The CDR3 sequence is 15 residues long. Full variable domain (missing parts from reference TRBV5-4 and TRBJ1-2): ETGVTQSPTHLIKTRGQQVTLRCSSQSGHNTVSWYQQALGQGPQFIFQYYREEENGRGNFPPRFSGLQFPNYSSELNVNALELDDSALYLCASSLAGLANYGYTFGSGTRLTVV.

This sequence joins TRBV6-1 and TRBJ2-7; a weak D match, TRBD1 (6 bases). Germline loops: CDR1 MNHNS, CDR2 SASEGT. Trimming took 5 bases from V and 1 from J, leaving 15 bases between them. The CDR3 spans 15 residues. CDR3 amino acids: CASSFNRDKSYEQYF. For the CDR3, the DNA is TGTGCCAGCAGTTTCAACCGGGACAAGTCCTACGAGCAGTACTTC.

The J gene is TRBJ2-7, the V gene TRBV5-1; the match to TRBD2 covers 13 bases. J was trimmed by 13 bases and V by 4 bases; bases with no gene match: 8. Germline V gene sequence: CDR1 SGHRS, CDR2 YFSETQ. The CDR3 contains 13 residues. The CDR3 here is CASSHQGLAGSYF. The CDR3 DNA is TGCGCCAGCAGCCATCAGGGACTAGCGGGGAGCTACTTC.

The J gene is TRBJ2-7, the V gene TRBV5-1; 9 nucleotides align to TRBD2. This CDR3 is 18 amino acids long. V trimming: 1 base; J trimming: 0 bases; junction bases outside the gene matches: 11. Germline V gives CDR1 SGHRS, CDR2 YFSETQ. The CDR3 DNA follows: TGCGCCAGCAGCTTGTTCCCCCAGCGGGGGGTTTTCTCCTACGAGCAGTACTTC. Translation gives CASSLFPQRGVFSYEQYF. The full variable domain, in which reference TRBV5-1 and TRBJ2-7 provide the parts outside the CDR3, is KAGVTQTPRYLIKTRGQQVTLSCSPISGHRSVSWYQQTPGQGLQFLFEYFSETQRNKGNFPGRFSGRQFSNSRSEMNVSTLELGDSALYLCASSLFPQRGVFSYEQYFGPGTRLTVT.

This chain links TRBV18 with TRBJ1-2, with D possibly TRBD1 on 6 matching bases. Per the germline V gene, CDR1 is KGHSH and CDR2 is LQKENI. CDR3 size: 15 residues. The V end lost 3 bases, the J end lost 3 bases, and 14 bases lay between the germline ends. CDR3 DNA sequence: TGTGCCAGCTCACCCGCAGGGGTGGACGACTATGGCTACACCTTC. Translated, it gives CASSPAGVDDYGYTF. Together with reference TRBV18 and TRBJ1-2, the CDR3 gives the full variable domain: NAGVMQNPRHLVRRRGQEARLRCSPMKGHSHVYWYRQLPEEGLKFMVYLQKENIIDESGMPKERFSAEFPKEGPSILRIQQVVRGDSAAYFCASSPAGVDDYGYTFGSGTRLTVV.

The CDR3 region has the DNA TGTGCCAGCAGCCAATGGGCAGGGTACGAGCAGTACTTC. It codes for CASSQWAGYEQYF. The rearrangement joins TRBV14 to TRBJ2-7; the D gene is possibly TRBD1 (5 bases). This CDR3 has 13 residues. Trimming removed 2 bases from V and 4 bases from J, with 9 bases in between. From germline, CDR1 is SGHDN and CDR2 FVKESK.

In this sample, this clone turned up a few times. The rearrangement joins TRBV5-6 to TRBJ2-7, with 10 bases fitting TRBD1. V lost 2 bases to trimming and J lost 12 bases; unmatched junction nucleotides: 5. CDR3 length: 12 residues. Germline CDR1 is SGHDT and CDR2 is YYEEEE. The chain's CDR3 is CASSLRQGAGYF. As DNA, the CDR3 is TGTGCCAGCAGCTTACGACAGGGGGCGGGGTACTTC. Based on the CDR3 plus reference TRBV5-6 and TRBJ2-7, the full variable domain is DAGVTQSPTHLIKTRGQQVTLRCSPKSGHDTVSWYQQALGQGPQFIFQYYEEEERQRGNFPDRFSGHQFPNYSSELNVNALLLGDSALYLCASSLRQGAGYFGPGTRLTVT.

The rearrangement joins TRBV19 to TRBJ2-5; TRBD1 matches at 9 bases. J gave up 3 bases and V 8 bases, and 4 bases lay outside the gene matches. The CDR3 consists of 13 residues. CDR1 LNHDA and CDR2 SQIVND come from the germline V gene (reference sequence). This CDR3 reads CASGWDREETQYF. The DNA of the CDR3 is TGTGCCAGTGGCTGGGACAGGGAAGAGACCCAGTACTTC.

The chain combines TRBV2 with TRBJ2-7; D is possibly TRBD2 (5 bases). The V gene lost 7 bases and the J gene lost 2 bases, with 21 bases spanning the gap. CDR1 is SNHLY and CDR2 is FYNNEI in the germline V gene. CDR3 size: 16 residues. CDR3 sequence: CASTLTRGLGTYEQYF. The DNA of the CDR3 is TGTGCCAGCACACTGACCCGCGGACTGGGTACCTACGAGCAGTACTTC. The entire variable domain, with the rest obtained from reference TRBV2 and TRBJ2-7, is as follows: EPEVTQTPSHQVTQMGQEVILRCVPISNHLYFYWYRQILGQKVEFLVSFYNNEISEKSEIFDDQFSVERPDGSNFTLKIRSTKLEDSAMYFCASTLTRGLGTYEQYFGPGTRLTVT.